This T cell receptor (beta chain) was sequenced in a study of blood T cell repertoires in COVID-19. Turning to the study itself: Acute and convalescent COVID-19 samples came from the United States, Italy and Spain. T cells, B-cell-depleted T cells, or PBMCs supplied cDNA or gDNA.

Per the original methods: By means of reference gene primer amplification, nucleated cell counts were estimated. Sequencing was performed with immunoSEQ multiplex PCR; in TCRdb, only in-frame clones are kept and a portion is missing. V, J and clone size are taken as reported in that table, and D and trimming were inferred from the DNA itself. The table shows 70,000 to 95,000 clones, with approximately 88% occurring only once. Looked up from germline, CDR1 is MNHEY and CDR2 is SVGAGI. Trimming cost V 6 bases and J 1 base; bases outside gene matches: 6. This CDR3 has 15 residues. V is TRBV6-5 and J is TRBJ2-7, with 10 bases fitting TRBD2. This TCR came from a man over 45 with active COVID-19. The specimen was peripheral blood. In DNA form, the CDR3 reads TGTGCCAGCAGGGGCCCGACTAGCGGGTCCTACGAGCAGTACTTC. It is translated as CASRGPTSGSYEQYF.